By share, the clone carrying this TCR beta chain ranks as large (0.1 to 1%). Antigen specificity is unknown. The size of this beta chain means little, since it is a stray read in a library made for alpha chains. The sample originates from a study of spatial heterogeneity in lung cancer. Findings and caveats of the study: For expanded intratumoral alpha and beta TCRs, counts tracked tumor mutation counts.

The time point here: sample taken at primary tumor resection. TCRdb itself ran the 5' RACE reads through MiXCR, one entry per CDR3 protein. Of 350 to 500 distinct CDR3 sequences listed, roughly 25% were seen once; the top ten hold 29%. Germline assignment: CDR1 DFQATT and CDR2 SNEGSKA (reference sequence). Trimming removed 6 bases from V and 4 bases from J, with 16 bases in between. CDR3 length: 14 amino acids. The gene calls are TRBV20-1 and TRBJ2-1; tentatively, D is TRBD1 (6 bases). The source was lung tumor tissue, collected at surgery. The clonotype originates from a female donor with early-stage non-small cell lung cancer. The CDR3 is CSAGFRTAYNEQFF. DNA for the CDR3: TGCAGTGCCGGTTTCCGGACAGCTTACAATGAGCAGTTCTTC.